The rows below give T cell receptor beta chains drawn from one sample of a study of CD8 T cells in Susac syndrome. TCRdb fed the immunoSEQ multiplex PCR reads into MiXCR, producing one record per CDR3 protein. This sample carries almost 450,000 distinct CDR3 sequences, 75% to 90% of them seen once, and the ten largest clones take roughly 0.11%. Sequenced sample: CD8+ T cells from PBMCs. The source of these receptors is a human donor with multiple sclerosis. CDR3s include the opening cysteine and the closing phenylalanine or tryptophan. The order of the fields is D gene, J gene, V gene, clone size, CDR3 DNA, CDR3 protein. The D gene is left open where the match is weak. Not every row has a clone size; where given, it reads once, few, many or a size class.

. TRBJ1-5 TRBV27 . TGTGCCAGCGCCCGGACGGAATGGGGTCAGCCCCAGCATTTT CASARTEWGQPQHF
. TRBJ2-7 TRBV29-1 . TGCAGCGACCCCCCGACCGTATACGAGCAGTACTTC CSDPPTVYEQYF
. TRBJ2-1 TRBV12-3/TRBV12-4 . TGTGCCAGCAGTTTTGGGGGCCTTGGGTATGAGCAGTTCTTC CASSFGGLGYEQFF
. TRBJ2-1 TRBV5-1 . TGCGCCAGCAGCTTGAGGACACCTCACAATAAGCAGTTCTTC CASSLRTPHNKQFF
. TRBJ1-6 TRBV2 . TGTGCCAGCAGCGCTGGGGTGGAGGATAATTCACCCCTCCACTTT CASSAGVEDNSPLHF
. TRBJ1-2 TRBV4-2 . TGTGCCAGCAGCCAAGGGTCGCTACAGGGTAGGGGCTACACCTTC CASSQGSLQGRGYTF
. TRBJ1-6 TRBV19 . TGTGCCAGTAGTCTTGGAAGTTTAAATTCACCCCTCCACTTT CASSLGSLNSPLHF
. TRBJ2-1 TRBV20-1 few TGCAGTGCTAGAGGGCTAGGGGGGAATGAGCAGTTCTTC CSARGLGGNEQFF
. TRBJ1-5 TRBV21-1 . TGTGCCAGGAGGGACGTACCTAGCAATCAGCCCCAGCATTTT CARRDVPSNQPQHF
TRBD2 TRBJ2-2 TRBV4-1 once TGCGCCAGCAGGATACTAGCGGGGGCTCCGAGCGGGGAGCTGTTTTTT CASRILAGAPSGELFF
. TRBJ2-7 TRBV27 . TGTGCCAGCAGTCTTGGAGTGGTCGGCGAGCAGTACTTC CASSLGVVGEQYF
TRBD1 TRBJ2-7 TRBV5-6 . TGTGCCAGCAGCACAAAACCGGGACAGGTCTCCTACGAGCAGTACTTC CASSTKPGQVSYEQYF
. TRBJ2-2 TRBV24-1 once TGTGCCACCAGTGATGTTATTAGCGGCCCGAACACCGGGGAGCTGTTTTTT CATSDVISGPNTGELFF
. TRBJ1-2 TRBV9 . TGTGCCAGCAGCACACGTGACAGGTTCCAGAGTGGCTACACCTTC CASSTRDRFQSGYTF
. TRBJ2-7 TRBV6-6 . TGTGCCAGCAGTTACTCGATCGGCAGGGGATCTGAGCAGTACTTC CASSYSIGRGSEQYF
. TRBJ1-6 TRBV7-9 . TGTGCCAGCAGCTTGGACTCACCCCTCCACTTT CASSLDSPLHF
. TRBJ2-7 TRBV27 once TGTGCCAGCAGTTTATCGGCACTACACCCGTACGAGCAGTACTTC CASSLSALHPYEQYF
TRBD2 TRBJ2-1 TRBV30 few TGTGCCTGGACCCTTCTAGCGGGAGAAGAGCAGTTCTTC CAWTLLAGEEQFF
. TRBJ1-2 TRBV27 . TGTGCCAGCAGTCCAACAGGGACCCACTATGGCTACACCTTC CASSPTGTHYGYTF
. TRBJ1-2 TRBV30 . TGTGCCTGGAGTCAGGGTGGTTATGGCTACACCTTC CAWSQGGYGYTF
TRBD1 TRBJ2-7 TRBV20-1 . TGCAGTGCCGAGGGTATTCAGGGGGCTTCTTACGAGCAGTACTTC CSAEGIQGASYEQYF
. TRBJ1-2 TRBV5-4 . TGTGCCAGCACCTCCCTGGACAAGGTCGAGGGTGATGGCTACACCTTC CASTSLDKVEGDGYTF
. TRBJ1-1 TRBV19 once TGTGCCAGTAGCATCATGACCGGGGGGGAAGCTTTCTTT CASSIMTGGEAFF
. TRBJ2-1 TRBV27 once TGTGCCAGCAGTTTATGGGTAGGGTATCATGAGCAGTTCTTC CASSLWVGYHEQFF
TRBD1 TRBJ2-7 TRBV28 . TGTGCCAGCAGTTGGGGACAGGTCATGGAGCAGTACTTC CASSWGQVMEQYF
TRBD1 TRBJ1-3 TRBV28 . TGTGCCAGCACCCTAGGGGGCGGATCTGGAAACACCATATATTTT CASTLGGGSGNTIYF
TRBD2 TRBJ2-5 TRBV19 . TGTGCCAGTAGTCCGCGACTAGCATTGTACCAAGAGACCCAGTACTTC CASSPRLALYQETQYF
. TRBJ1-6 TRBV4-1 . TGCGCCAGCAGACAAGATCAGGGTATTGATTCACCCCTCCACTTT CASRQDQGIDSPLHF
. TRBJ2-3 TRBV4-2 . TGTGCCAGCAGCGCAGAACAAGATACGCAGTATTTT CASSAEQDTQYF
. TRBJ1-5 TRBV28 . TGTGCCAGCAGTTTATTTTCTATCGAGTGGGATCGCAATCAGCCCCAGCATTTT CASSLFSIEWDRNQPQHF
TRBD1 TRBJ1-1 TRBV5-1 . TGCGCCAGCCACAGGGGAATGAACACTGAAGCTTTCTTT CASHRGMNTEAFF
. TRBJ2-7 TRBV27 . TGTGCCAGCAGTTCTTCTTCGGCGGGCTACGAGCAGTACTTC CASSSSSAGYEQYF
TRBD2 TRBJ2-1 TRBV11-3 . TGTGCCAGCAGCACGGGACTAGCGGGGGCCAATGAGCAGTTCTTC CASSTGLAGANEQFF
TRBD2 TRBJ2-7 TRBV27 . TGTGCCAGCAGTCCGGAGCGGGGGCTGAACGAGCAGTACTTC CASSPERGLNEQYF
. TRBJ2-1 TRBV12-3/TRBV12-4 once TGTGCCAGCAGTTTACGCACAGAGACCTACAATGAGCAGTTCTTC CASSLRTETYNEQFF
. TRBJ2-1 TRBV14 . TGTGCCAGCAGACCCACTACTTTCCGGGACATCACCTACAATGAGCAGTTCTTC CASRPTTFRDITYNEQFF
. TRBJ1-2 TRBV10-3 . TGTGCCATCAGTGAGCCAAGGATCTATTTGAGGGGCTACACCTTC CAISEPRIYLRGYTF
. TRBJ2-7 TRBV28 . TGTGCCAGCGCTAGGGGCTACGAGCAGTACTTC CASARGYEQYF
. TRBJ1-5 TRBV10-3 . TGTGCCATCAGTGAGGATTGGACGGATCCCCAGCATTTT CAISEDWTDPQHF
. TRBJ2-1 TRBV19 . TGTGCCAGTAGTATTCAACTAACGGGGAGCTCCTACAATGAGCAGTTCTTC CASSIQLTGSSYNEQFF
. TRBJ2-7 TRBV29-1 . TGCAGCCTAAAAAACGGGTACGAGCAGTACTTC CSLKNGYEQYF
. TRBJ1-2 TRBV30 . TGTGCCTCCGACCACTATGGCTACACCTTC CASDHYGYTF
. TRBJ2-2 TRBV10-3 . TGTGCCATCAGTGATCTCTCAAACACCGGGGAGCTGTTTTTT CAISDLSNTGELFF
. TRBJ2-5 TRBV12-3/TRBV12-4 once TGTGCCAGCAGTTTAAGCGCCTACCCAGAAGAGACCCAGTACTTC CASSLSAYPEETQYF
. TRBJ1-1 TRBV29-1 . TGCAGCGTTGAACGTCAAAACACTGAAGCTTTCTTT CSVERQNTEAFF
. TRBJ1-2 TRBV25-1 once TGTGCCAGCAGTGATTGGGACGGCTATGGCTACACCTTC CASSDWDGYGYTF
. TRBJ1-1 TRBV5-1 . TGCGCCAGCAGCTTCGCTATGAACACTGAAGCTTTCTTT CASSFAMNTEAFF
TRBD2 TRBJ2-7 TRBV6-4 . TGTGCCAGCAGCCTGGACCCGGGAGGCGAGCAGTACTTC CASSLDPGGEQYF
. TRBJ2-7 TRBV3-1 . TGTGCCAGCGCCGGGGGCCCTACCTACGAGCAGTACTTC CASAGGPTYEQYF
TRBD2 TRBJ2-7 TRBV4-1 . TGCGCCAGCAGCCAAACGACTAGCGGGGGTTACGAGCAGTACTTC CASSQTTSGGYEQYF
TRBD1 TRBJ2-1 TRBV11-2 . TGTGCCAGCAGCCTCGGGACAGGGGGCATATATGAGCAGTTCTTC CASSLGTGGIYEQFF
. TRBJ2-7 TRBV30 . TGTGCCTGGAACTGGGGCTACGAGCAGTACTTC CAWNWGYEQYF